This note documents a single T cell receptor (beta chain) sequence. This entry comes from a study of blood T cell repertoires in COVID-19. About the study: Italy, Spain and the United States were the sources of the convalescent and acute COVID-19 samples.

Enrolled through a virtual design, the participants were between roughly 18 and 95 years of age and came from 24 US areas. The length of the CDR3 is 16 residues. Germline V CDR1 and CDR2: MNHNS, SASEGT. V lost 2 bases and J lost 6; bases outside the gene matches: 7. Per the study methods: The authors estimated nucleated cell counts from reference gene primer amplification. TCRdb keeps only in-frame clones here, not all; method: immunoSEQ multiplex PCR. The V and J calls and clone size were taken over from that table, and D and trimming were inferred from the DNA. The repertoire holds 130,000 or so clones, around four fifths seen once, with 3% to 3.5% in the top ten.

The sequence derives from a woman aged 45-59 years with acute COVID-19. The sample taken for sequencing was PBMCs or T cells enriched from blood (not recorded which). The chain is built from TRBV6-1 and TRBJ2-7; 13 nucleotides align to TRBD2. CDR3 residues: CASSEIRLAGGGEQYF. DNA for the CDR3: TGTGCCAGCAGTGAAATCCGACTAGCGGGAGGAGGCGAGCAGTACTTC.